This T cell receptor beta chain is from a study of blood T cell repertoires in COVID-19. TCRdb keeps only in-frame clones here, not all; method: immunoSEQ multiplex PCR. The sample lists about 35,000 clones, more than 80% occurring once. V was clipped by 5 bases and J by 1 base; unmatched bases: 4. The CDR3 is 14 amino acids. The germline V gene has CDR1 MDHEN and CDR2 SYDVKM. Sequencing used peripheral blood. The rearrangement uses TRBV28 and TRBJ1-1, with TRBD1 matching over 7 bases. This receptor was taken from a man aged 55 to 70 with active or convalescent COVID-19. CDR3 loop: CASSPWTGNTEAFF. CDR3 DNA sequence: TGTGCCAGCAGTCCATGGACAGGGAACACTGAAGCTTTCTTT.